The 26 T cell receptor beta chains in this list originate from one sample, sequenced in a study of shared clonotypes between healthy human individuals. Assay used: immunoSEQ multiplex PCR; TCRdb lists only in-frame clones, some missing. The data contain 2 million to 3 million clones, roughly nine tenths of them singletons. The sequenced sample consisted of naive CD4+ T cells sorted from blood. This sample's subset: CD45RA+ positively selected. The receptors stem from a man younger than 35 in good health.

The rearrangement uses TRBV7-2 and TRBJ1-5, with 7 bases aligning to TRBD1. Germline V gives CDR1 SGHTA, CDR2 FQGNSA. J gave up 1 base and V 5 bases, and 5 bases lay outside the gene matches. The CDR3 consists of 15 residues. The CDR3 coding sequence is TGTGCCAGCAGCGAGACAGGGAGGAGCAATCAGCCCCAGCATTTT. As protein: CASSETGRSNQPQHF. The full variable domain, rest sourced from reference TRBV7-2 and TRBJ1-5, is GAGVSQSPSNKVTEKGKDVELRCDPISGHTALYWYRQSLGQGLEFLIYFQGNSAPDKSGLPSDRFSAERTGGSVSTLTIQRTQQEDSAVYLCASSETGRSNQPQHFGDGTRLSIL.

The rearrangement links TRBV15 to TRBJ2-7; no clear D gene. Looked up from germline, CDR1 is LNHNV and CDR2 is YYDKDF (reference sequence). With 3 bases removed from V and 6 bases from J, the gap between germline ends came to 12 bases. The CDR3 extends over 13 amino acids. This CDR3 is CATSRESSSEQYF. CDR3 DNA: TGTGCCACCAGCAGGGAAAGTAGCTCCGAGCAGTACTTC.

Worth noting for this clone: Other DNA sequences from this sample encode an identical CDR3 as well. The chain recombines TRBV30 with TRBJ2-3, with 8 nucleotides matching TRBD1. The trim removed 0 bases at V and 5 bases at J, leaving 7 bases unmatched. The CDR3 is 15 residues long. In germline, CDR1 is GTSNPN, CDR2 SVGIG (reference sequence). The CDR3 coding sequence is TGTGCCTGGAGTGTACTGGCAGGGGGCAGAGATACGCAGTATTTT. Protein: CAWSVLAGGRDTQYF.

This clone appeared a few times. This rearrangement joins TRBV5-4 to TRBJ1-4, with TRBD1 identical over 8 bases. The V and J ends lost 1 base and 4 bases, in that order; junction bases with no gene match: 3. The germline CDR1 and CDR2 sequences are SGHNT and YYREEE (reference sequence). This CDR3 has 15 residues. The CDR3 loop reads CASSLNRGINEKLFF. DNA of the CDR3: TGTGCCAGCAGCTTGAACAGGGGGATTAATGAAAAACTGTTTTTT.

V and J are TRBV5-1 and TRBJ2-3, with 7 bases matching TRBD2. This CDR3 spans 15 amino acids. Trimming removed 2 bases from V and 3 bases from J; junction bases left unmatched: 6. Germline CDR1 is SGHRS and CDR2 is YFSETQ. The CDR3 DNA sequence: TGCGCCAGCAGCTTAGCGGGGAAGATTACAGATACGCAGTATTTT. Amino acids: CASSLAGKITDTQYF.

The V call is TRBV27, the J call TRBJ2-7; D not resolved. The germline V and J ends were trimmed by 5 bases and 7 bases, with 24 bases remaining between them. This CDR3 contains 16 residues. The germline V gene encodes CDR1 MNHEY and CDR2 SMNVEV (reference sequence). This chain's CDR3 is CASSDDNRTGLGEQYF. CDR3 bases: TGTGCCAGCAGTGACGATAATAGGACGGGCTTGGGGGAGCAGTACTTC.

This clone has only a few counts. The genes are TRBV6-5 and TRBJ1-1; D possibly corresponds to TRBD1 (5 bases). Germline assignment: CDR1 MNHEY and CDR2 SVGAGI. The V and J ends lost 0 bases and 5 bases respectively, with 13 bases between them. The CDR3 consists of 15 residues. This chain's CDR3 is CASSYSAGRGTEAFF. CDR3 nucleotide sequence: TGTGCCAGCAGTTACTCAGCAGGGAGAGGGACTGAAGCTTTCTTT.

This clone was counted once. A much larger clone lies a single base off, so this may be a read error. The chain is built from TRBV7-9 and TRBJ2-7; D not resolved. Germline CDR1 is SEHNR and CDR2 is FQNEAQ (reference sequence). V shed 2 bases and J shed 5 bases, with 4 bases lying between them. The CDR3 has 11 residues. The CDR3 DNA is TGTGCCAGCAGCTTATCCCACGAGCAGTACTTC. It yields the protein CASSLSHEQYF.

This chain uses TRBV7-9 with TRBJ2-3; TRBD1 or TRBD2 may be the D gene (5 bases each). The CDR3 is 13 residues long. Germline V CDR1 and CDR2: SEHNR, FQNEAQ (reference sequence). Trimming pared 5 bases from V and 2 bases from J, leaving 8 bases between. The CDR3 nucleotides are TGTGCCAGCAGCCCCGGGACCACAGATACGCAGTATTTT. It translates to CASSPGTTDTQYF.

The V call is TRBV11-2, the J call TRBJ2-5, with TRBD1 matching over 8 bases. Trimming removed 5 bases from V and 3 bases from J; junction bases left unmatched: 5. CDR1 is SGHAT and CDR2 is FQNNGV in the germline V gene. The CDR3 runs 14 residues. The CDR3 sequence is CASSKTGAKETQYF. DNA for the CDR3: TGTGCCAGCAGCAAGACAGGGGCTAAAGAGACCCAGTACTTC.

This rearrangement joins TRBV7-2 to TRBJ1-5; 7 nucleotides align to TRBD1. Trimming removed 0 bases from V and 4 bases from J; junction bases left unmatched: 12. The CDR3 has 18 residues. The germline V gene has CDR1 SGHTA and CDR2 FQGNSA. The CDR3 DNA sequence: TGTGCCAGCAGCTTAGCCGGTTGGACAGGAGGCATAAATCAGCCCCAGCATTTT. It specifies CASSLAGWTGGINQPQHF.

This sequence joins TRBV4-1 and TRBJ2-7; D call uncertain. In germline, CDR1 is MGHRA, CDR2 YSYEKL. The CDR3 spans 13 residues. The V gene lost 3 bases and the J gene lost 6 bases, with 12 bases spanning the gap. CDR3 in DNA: TGCGCCAGCAGCCAGGAGCCCTCGCCCGAGCAGTACTTC. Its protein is CASSQEPSPEQYF.

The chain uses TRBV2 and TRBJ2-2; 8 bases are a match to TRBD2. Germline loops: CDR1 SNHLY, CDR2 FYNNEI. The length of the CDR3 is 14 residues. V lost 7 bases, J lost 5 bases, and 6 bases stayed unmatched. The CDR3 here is CASKAGGLTGELFF. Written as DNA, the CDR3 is TGTGCCAGCAAGGCGGGAGGCTTGACCGGGGAGCTGTTTTTT.

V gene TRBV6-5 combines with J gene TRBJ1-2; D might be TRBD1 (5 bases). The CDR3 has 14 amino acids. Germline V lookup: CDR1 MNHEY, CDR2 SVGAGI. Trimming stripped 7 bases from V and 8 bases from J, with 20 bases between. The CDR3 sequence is CASTRLTGLRGYTF. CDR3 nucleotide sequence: TGTGCCAGCACCAGACTCACAGGTCTCCGCGGCTACACCTTC.

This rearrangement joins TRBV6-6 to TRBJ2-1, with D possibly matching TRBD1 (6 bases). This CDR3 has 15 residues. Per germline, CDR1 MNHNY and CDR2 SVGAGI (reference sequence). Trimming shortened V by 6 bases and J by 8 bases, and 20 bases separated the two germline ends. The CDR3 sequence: CASSNRDTMLDEQFF. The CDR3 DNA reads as TGTGCCAGCAGCAACAGGGATACAATGTTAGATGAGCAGTTCTTC.

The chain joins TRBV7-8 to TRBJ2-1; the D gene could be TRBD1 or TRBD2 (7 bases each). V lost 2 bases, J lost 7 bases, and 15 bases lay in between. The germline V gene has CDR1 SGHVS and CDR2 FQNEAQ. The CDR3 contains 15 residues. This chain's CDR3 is CASSLQGQGGNEQFF. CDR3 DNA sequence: TGTGCCAGCAGCTTACAAGGGCAGGGGGGGAATGAGCAGTTCTTC.

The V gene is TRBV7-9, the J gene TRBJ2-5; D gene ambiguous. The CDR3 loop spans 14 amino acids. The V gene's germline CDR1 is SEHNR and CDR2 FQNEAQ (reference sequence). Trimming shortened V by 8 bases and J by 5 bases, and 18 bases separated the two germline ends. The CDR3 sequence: CASGEWRSHETQYF. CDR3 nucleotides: TGTGCCAGCGGAGAATGGCGTAGTCACGAGACCCAGTACTTC.

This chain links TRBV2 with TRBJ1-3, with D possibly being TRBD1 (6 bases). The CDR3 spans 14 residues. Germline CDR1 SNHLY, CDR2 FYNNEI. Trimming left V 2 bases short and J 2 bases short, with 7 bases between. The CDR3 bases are TGTGCCAGCAGTGAACCAGGGGCTGGAAACACCATATATTTT. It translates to CASSEPGAGNTIYF.

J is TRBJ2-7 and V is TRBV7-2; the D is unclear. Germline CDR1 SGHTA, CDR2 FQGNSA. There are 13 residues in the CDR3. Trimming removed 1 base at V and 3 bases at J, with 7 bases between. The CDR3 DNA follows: TGTGCCAGCAGCTTAGGGGTCCTCTACGAGCAGTACTTC. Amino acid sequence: CASSLGVLYEQYF.

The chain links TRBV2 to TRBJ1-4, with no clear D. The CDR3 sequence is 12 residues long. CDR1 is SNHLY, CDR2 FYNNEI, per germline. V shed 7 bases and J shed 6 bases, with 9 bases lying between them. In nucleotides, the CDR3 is TGTGCCAGCACCGGCGAGGATGAAAAACTGTTTTTT. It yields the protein CASTGEDEKLFF.

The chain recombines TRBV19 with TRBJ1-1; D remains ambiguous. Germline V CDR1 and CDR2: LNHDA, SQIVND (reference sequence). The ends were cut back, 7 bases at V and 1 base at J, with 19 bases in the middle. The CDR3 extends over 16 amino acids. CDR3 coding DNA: TGTGCCAGTAAAATGTTCGGAGCCTCGGGGAACACTGAAGCTTTCTTT. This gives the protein CASKMFGASGNTEAFF.

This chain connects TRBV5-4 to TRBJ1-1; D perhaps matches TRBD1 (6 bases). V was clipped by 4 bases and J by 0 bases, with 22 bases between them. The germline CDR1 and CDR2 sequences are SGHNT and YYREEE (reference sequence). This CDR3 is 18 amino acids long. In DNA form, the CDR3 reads TGTGCCAGCAGCCCTGGGGGGGGGCGGACCGCATTGAACACTGAAGCTTTCTTT. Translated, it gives CASSPGGGRTALNTEAFF. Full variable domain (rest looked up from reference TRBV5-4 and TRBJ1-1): ETGVTQSPTHLIKTRGQQVTLRCSSQSGHNTVSWYQQALGQGPQFIFQYYREEENGRGNFPPRFSGLQFPNYSSELNVNALELDDSALYLCASSPGGGRTALNTEAFFGQGTRLTVV.

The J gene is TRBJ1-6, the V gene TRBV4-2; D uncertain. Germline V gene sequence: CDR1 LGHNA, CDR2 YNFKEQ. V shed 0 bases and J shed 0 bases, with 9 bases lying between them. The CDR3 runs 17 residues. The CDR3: CASSQEQESSYNSPLHF. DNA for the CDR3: TGTGCCAGCAGCCAAGAGCAAGAGAGCTCCTATAATTCACCCCTCCACTTT.

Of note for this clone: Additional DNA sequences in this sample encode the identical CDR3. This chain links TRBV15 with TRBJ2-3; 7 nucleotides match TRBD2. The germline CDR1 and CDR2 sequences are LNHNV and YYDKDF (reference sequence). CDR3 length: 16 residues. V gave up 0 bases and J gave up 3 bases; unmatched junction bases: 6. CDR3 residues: CATSRDRPGGTDTQYF. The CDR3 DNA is TGTGCCACCAGCAGAGATCGTCCGGGGGGTACAGATACGCAGTATTTT.

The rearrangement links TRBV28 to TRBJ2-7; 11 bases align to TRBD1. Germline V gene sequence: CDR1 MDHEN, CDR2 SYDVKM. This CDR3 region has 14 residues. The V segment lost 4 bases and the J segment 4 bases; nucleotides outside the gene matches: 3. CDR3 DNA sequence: TGTGCCAGCAGTTCGGACAGGGGGCAATACGAGCAGTACTTC. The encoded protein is CASSSDRGQYEQYF.

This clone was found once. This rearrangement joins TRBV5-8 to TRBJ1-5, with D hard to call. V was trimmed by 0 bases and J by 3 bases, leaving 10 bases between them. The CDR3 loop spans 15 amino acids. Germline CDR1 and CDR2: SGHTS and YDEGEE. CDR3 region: CASSLEGKDNQPQHF. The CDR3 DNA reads TGTGCCAGCAGCTTGGAAGGGAAGGACAATCAGCCCCAGCATTTT.